The TCR beta chain under discussion was sequenced for a study of graft-versus-host responses after intestinal transplantation. Study-wide context: Anti-thymocyte globulin was used for induction in all recipients, who then took tacrolimus and steroids for roughly three years.

Measured with immunoSEQ multiplex PCR; TCRdb has only the in-frame clones, and not every one. Of about 25,000 clones listed, around 94% were seen once; the top ten hold less than 0.85%. This clone has just one count. V was shortened by 7 bases and J by 3 bases, with 15 bases between the two germline ends. This CDR3 is 13 amino acids long. Germline assignment: CDR1 SQVTM and CDR2 ANQGSEA. J is TRBJ1-1 and V is TRBV29-1, with D possibly matching TRBD1 (5 bases). This specimen consisted of PBMCs, obtained just over 29 days after intestinal transplant. The clonotype was recovered from a human patient who received an intestinal transplant, so some T cells may come from the graft donor. The CDR3 spells CSARRGEDTEAFF. In DNA, the CDR3 is TGCAGCGCCCGGAGGGGCGAGGACACTGAAGCTTTCTTT. Drawing the rest from reference TRBV29-1 and TRBJ1-1, the complete variable domain is SAVISQKPSRDICQRGTSLTIQCQVDSQVTMMFWYRQQPGQSLTLIATANQGSEATYESGFVIDKFPISRPNLTFSTLTVSNMSPEDSSIYLCSARRGEDTEAFFGQGTRLTVV.